Listed here is a single T cell receptor (beta chain). PCR was performed using 60 Vbeta and 13 Jbeta primers. Data came from immunoSEQ multiplex PCR; TCRdb stores just in-frame clones and leaves some out. Of 150,000 to 200,000 clones in the sample, over 70% were seen once. This record comes from a study of cytomegalovirus exposure and HLA in healthy donors. Germline-derived CDR1 and CDR2 are SGHRS and YFSETQ. V shed 1 base and J 5 bases; nucleotides not matched to a gene: 4. The CDR3 is 14 amino acids. This TCR came from a woman aged 25-40 years in good health and CMV-seronegative. Material for sequencing was PBMCs. The rearrangement links TRBV5-1 to TRBJ2-7; 9 nucleotides line up with TRBD1. The DNA of the CDR3 is TGCGCCAGCAGCTTGCCGAGACAGGGGGACGAGCAGTACTTC. Translating it yields CASSLPRQGDEQYF.